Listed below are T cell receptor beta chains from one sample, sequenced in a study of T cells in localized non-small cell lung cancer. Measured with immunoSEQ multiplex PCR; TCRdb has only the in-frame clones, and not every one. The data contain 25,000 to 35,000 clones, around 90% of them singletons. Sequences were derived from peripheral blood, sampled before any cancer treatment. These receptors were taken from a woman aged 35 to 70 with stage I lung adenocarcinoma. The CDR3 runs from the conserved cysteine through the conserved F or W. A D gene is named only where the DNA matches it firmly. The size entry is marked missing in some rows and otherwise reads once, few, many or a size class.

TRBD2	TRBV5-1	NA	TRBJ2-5	TGCGCCAGCAGCTTGGGATCGCGGGGGGAGACCCAGTACTTC	CASSLGSRGETQYF
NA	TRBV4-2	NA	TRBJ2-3	TGTGCCAGCAGCCAAGGCCGGGACATGAGCACAGATACGCAGTATTTT	CASSQGRDMSTDTQYF
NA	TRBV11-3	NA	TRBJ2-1	TGTGCCAGCAGCTTAGAGTCACAGGGAGACAATGAGCAGTTCTTC	CASSLESQGDNEQFF
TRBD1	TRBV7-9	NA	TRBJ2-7	TGTGCCAGCAGCCCCCGACAGGGTGGGTACGAGCAGTACTTC	CASSPRQGGYEQYF
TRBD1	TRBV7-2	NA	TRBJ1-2	TGTGCCAGCCTGGACAGGGGGACTAATGGCTACACCTTC	CASLDRGTNGYTF
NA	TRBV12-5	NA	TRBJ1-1	TGTGCTAGTGCCCCCCGAGCGGTCGCCACTGAAGCTTTCTTT	CASAPRAVATEAFF
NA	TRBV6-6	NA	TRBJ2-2	TGTGCCAGCAGCCGGACAGCTAACACCGGGGAGCTGTTTTTT	CASSRTANTGELFF
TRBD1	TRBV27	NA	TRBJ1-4	TGTGCCAGCAGTTTCGGGACAGGGAGTGAAAAACTGTTTTTT	CASSFGTGSEKLFF
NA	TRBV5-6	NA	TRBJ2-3	TGTGCCAGCAGCTTCGGGGTCCGAGAGTACACAGATACGCAGTATTTT	CASSFGVREYTDTQYF
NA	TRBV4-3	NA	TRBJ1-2	TGCGCCAGCAGCCACCAAGTGGGGTCAGGGACGGAGGGCTACACCTTC	CASSHQVGSGTEGYTF
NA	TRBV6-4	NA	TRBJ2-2	TGTGCCAGCAGTGACTCGGGACTGAACACCGGGGAGCTGTTTTTT	CASSDSGLNTGELFF
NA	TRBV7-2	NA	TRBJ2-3	TGTGCCAGCAGCTCGGACTCTTCTAGAGATACGCAGTATTTT	CASSSDSSRDTQYF
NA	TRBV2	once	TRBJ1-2	TGTGCCAGCAGAGTAGGCGCCGGGGGGCCCTTCGGCTACACCTTC	CASRVGAGGPFGYTF
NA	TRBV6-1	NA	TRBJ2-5	TGTGCCAGCAGTGATTATACCGGGACCCTATCGGAGACCCAGTACTTC	CASSDYTGTLSETQYF
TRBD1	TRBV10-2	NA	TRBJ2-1	TGCGCCAGCCTTGGACAGGGAAGGTGGGAACAGTTCTTC	CASLGQGRWEQFF
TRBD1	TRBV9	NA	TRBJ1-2	TGTGCCAGCAGCACCACCCCGGGACAGGGGGCGACCGGCTACACCTTC	CASSTTPGQGATGYTF
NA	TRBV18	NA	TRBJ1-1	TGTGCCAGCTCACCGGGCAGGAACACTGAAGCTTTCTTT	CASSPGRNTEAFF
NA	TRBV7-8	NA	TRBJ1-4	TGTGCCAGCAGCTTCTGGCAGAGAAATGAAAAACTGTTTTTT	CASSFWQRNEKLFF
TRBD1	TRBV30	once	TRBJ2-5	TGTGCCTGGAGGGACAGGGGGCCAGAGACCCAGTACTTC	CAWRDRGPETQYF
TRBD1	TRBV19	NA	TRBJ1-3	TGTGCCAGTAGTGGGACAGCGGCCGCGGATGGGGGAAACACCATATATTTT	CASSGTAAADGGNTIYF
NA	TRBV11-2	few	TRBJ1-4	TGTGCCAGCAGCTTTTCCCAGTATGAAAAACTGTTTTTT	CASSFSQYEKLFF
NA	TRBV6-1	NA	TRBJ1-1	TGTGCCAGCAGACCAGGGTCGCCCACTGAAGCTTTCTTT	CASRPGSPTEAFF
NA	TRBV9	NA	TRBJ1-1	TGTGCCAGCAGCCCCTGGGGTCGGAACACTGAAGCTTTCTTT	CASSPWGRNTEAFF
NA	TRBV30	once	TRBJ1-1	TGTGCCTTGGATCCGGGGCCGGGCACTGAAGCTTTCTTT	CALDPGPGTEAFF
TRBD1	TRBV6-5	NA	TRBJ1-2	TGTGCCAGCAGGAGGGGACAGGGGGCGGTTGGCTACACCTTC	CASRRGQGAVGYTF
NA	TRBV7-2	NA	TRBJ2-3	TGTGCCAGCAGCTCCTCGAACACAGATACGCAGTATTTT	CASSSSNTDTQYF
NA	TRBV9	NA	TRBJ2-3	TGTGCCAGCAGCGCCGAGGTGACGTCCAGCACAGATACGCAGTATTTT	CASSAEVTSSTDTQYF
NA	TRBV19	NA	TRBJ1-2	TGTGCCAGTAGTATAGAAGGGCAGATATATGGCTACACCTTC	CASSIEGQIYGYTF
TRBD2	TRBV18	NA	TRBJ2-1	TGTGCCAGCTCTCTGCAACAACCCCCGACTAGCGGGAGTAATGAGCAGTTCTTC	CASSLQQPPTSGSNEQFF
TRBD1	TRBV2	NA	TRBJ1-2	TGTGCCAGCACCCTAGGGTGGACAGGGGTGGGTGGCTACACCTTC	CASTLGWTGVGGYTF
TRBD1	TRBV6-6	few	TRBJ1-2	TGTGCCAGCAGTTCCGGGACAGGGGTCGGCTACACCTTC	CASSSGTGVGYTF
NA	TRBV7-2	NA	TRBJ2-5	TGTGCCAGCAGCGGAGAGGTTCTGGAGACCCAGTACTTC	CASSGEVLETQYF